This T cell receptor (beta chain) was retrieved from a study of blood T cell repertoires in COVID-19. As for the study in general: Sites across the United States, Italy and Spain contributed samples from acute and convalescent COVID-19. The cDNA or gDNA used as material had been derived from T cells, B-cell-depleted T cells, or PBMCs.

As handled by the study authors: Estimated nucleated cell counts came from reference gene primer amplification. Measured with immunoSEQ multiplex PCR; TCRdb has only the in-frame clones, and not every one. That table gives V, J and clone size, and the DNA gave D and trimming. The sample lists some 460,000 clones; around 89% were seen once. The germline gives CDR1 SGHKS, CDR2 YYEKEE (reference sequence). The CDR3 sequence is 17 residues long. Unmatched junction bases numbered 9, after V lost 2 bases and J lost 6 bases. Sequenced material: peripheral blood. The rearrangement uses TRBV5-5 and TRBJ2-3; 13 nucleotides align to TRBD2. This clonotype was sampled from a woman younger than 45 with acute or convalescent COVID-19. The CDR3 region is CASSLLTSGGAGDTQYF. The CDR3 DNA is TGTGCCAGCAGCTTACTCACTAGCGGGGGGGCCGGTGATACGCAGTATTTT.